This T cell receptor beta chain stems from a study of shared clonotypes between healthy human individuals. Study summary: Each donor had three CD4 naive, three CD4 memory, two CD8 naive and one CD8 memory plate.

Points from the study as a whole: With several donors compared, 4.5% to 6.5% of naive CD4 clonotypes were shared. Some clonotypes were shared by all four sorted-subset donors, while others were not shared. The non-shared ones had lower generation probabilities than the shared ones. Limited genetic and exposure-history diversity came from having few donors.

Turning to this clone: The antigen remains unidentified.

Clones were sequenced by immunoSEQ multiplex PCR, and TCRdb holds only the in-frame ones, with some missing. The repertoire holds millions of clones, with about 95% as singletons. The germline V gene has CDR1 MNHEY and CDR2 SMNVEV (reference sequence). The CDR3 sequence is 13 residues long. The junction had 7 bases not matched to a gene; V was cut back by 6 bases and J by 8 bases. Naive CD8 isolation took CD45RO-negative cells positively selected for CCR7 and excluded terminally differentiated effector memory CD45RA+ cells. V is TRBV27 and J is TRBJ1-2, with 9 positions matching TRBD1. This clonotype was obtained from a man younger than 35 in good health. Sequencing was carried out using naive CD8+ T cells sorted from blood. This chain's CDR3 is CASSQDRGGGYTF. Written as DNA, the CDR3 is TGTGCCAGCAGCCAGGACAGGGGCGGAGGCTACACCTTC.